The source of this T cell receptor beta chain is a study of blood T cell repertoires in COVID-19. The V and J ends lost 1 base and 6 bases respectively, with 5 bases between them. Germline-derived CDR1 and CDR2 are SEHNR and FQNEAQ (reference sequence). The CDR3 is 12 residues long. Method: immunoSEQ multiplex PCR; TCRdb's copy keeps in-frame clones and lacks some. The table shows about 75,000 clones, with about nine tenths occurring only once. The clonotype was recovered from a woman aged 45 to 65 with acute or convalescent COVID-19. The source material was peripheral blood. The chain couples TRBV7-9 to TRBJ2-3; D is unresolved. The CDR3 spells CASSLGADTQYF. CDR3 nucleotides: TGTGCCAGCAGCTTAGGAGCGGATACGCAGTATTTT.